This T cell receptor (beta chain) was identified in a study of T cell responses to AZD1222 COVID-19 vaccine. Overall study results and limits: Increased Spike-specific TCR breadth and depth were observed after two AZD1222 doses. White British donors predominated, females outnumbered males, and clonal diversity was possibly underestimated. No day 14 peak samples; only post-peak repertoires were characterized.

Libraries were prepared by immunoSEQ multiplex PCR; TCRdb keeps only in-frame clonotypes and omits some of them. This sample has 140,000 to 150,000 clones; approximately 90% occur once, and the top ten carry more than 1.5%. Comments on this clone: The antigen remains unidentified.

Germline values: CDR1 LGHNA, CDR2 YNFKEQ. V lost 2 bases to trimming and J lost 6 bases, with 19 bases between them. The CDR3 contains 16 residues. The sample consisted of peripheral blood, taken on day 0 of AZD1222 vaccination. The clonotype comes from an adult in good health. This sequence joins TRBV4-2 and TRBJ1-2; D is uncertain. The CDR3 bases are TGTGCCAGCAGCCAACCTACCGGGTCCCCTGGAAATGGCTACACCTTC. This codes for CASSQPTGSPGNGYTF.